The next 9 T cell receptor beta chains were all read from a single sample in a study of T cell responses to AZD1222 COVID-19 vaccine. Some clones are missing from TCRdb's copy, which holds only in-frame ones; the method was immunoSEQ multiplex PCR. The data show 160,000 or so clones, over 75% seen once. Sequenced here: peripheral blood, sampled 28 days after the second AZD1222 dose. These receptors originate from an adult who received the AZD1222 COVID-19 vaccine.

This chain uses TRBV25-1 with TRBJ1-2; D ambiguous. V lost 1 base to trimming and J lost 9 bases, with 12 bases between them. Germline V gives CDR1 MGHDK, CDR2 SYGVNS. There are 13 residues in the CDR3. CDR3 in DNA: TGTGCCAGCAGTGAATTGGAGGGTATGAGCTACACCTTC. This gives the protein CASSELEGMSYTF.

V usage is TRBV13 and J usage is TRBJ2-2; possibly TRBD1 or TRBD2 for D (6 bases each). V lost 0 bases and J 0 bases, leaving 11 bases between the germline ends. The CDR3 spans 17 residues. Germline lookup yields CDR1 PRHDT and CDR2 FYEKMQ (reference sequence). The CDR3 is CASSLGLGGPNTGELFF. CDR3 in DNA: TGTGCCAGCAGCTTAGGTTTGGGGGGCCCGAACACCGGGGAGCTGTTTTTT. The full variable domain, in which reference TRBV13 and TRBJ2-2 provide the parts outside the CDR3, is AAGVIQSPRHLIKEKRETATLKCYPIPRHDTVYWYQQGPGQDPQFLISFYEKMQSDKGSIPDRFSAQQFSDYHSELNMSSLELGDSALYFCASSLGLGGPNTGELFFGEGSRLTVL.

The chain carries TRBV10-3 and TRBJ2-2, with TRBD1 matching over 7 bases. The CDR3 is 16 residues long. Per germline, CDR1 ENHRY and CDR2 SYGVKD. V was clipped by 3 bases and J by 2 bases; unmatched bases: 6. Here the CDR3 reads CAISEPGTANTGELFF. For the CDR3, the DNA is TGTGCCATCAGTGAACCCGGGACAGCCAACACCGGGGAGCTGTTTTTT.

The chain combines TRBV5-1 with TRBJ1-2; 10 bases line up with TRBD1. The CDR3 extends over 18 amino acids. The junction had 8 bases not matched to a gene; V was cut back by 0 bases and J by 0 bases. CDR1 SGHRS and CDR2 YFSETQ come from the germline V gene. The DNA of the CDR3 is TGCGCCAGCAGCTTGGTAGGGACAGGGGTCTCAGCTAACTATGGCTACACCTTC. Encoded protein: CASSLVGTGVSANYGYTF.

V and J are TRBV6-6 and TRBJ1-2, with D perhaps matching TRBD1 (5 bases). V dropped 2 bases and J dropped 6 bases, with 10 bases sitting between them. Germline CDR1 is MNHNY and CDR2 is SVGAGI (reference sequence). CDR3 length: 13 residues. The CDR3 DNA reads TGTGCCAGCAGTTACGGGCAGGGAGATGGCTACACCTTC. Protein product: CASSYGQGDGYTF.

The V gene is TRBV2, the J gene TRBJ1-6; D unclear. V dropped 4 bases and J dropped 10 bases, with 8 bases sitting between them. The CDR3 runs to 12 residues. Germline V gene data show CDR1 as SNHLY and CDR2 as FYNNEI. The CDR3 DNA follows: TGTGCCAGCAGTGGCTCTTGGTCACCCCTCCACTTT. Translated: CASSGSWSPLHF.

The gene calls are TRBV20-1 and TRBJ1-1; D unclear. Germline lookup yields CDR1 DFQATT and CDR2 SNEGSKA (reference sequence). Trimming shortened V by 0 bases and J by 11 bases, and 10 bases separated the two germline ends. CDR3 size: 11 residues. CDR3 residues: CSAREQGEAFF. DNA for the CDR3: TGCAGTGCTAGAGAACAAGGAGAGGCTTTCTTT.

The chain has TRBV5-1 and TRBJ2-3, with D possibly TRBD1 on 5 matching bases. V was shortened by 1 base and J by 0 bases, with 9 bases between the two germline ends. CDR1 and CDR2 (germline): SGHRS, YFSETQ. The CDR3 is 15 amino acids. CDR3 in amino acids: CASSLPRQSTDTQYF. CDR3 DNA: TGCGCCAGCAGCTTGCCGCGACAGAGCACAGATACGCAGTATTTT.

The V and J genes are TRBV7-9 and TRBJ1-3; 7 bases are a match to TRBD1. The germline V gene has CDR1 SEHNR and CDR2 FQNEAQ (reference sequence). This CDR3 comprises 14 residues. V was pared by 2 bases and J by 4 bases, with 2 bases of the junction left unmatched. The CDR3, as DNA: TGTGCCAGCAGCTTAAGGGACAGAGGAAACACCATATATTTT. It encodes CASSLRDRGNTIYF.